A single sample gave rise to the 18 T cell receptor beta chains below, sequenced in a study of neoadjuvant anti-PD-1 for oral cavity cancer. Method: immunoSEQ multiplex PCR; TCRdb's copy keeps in-frame clones and lacks some. Here the sample spans about 14,000 clones, around 64% being singletons. The material was PBMCs, obtained before nivolumab (anti-PD-1) treatment. These receptor sequences come from a person aged 35-79 years with oral cavity squamous cell carcinoma.

The chain uses TRBV15 and TRBJ1-6; 7 bases line up with TRBD1. The ends lost 2 bases at V and 7 bases at J; junction bases unmatched: 8. Germline lookup yields CDR1 LNHNV and CDR2 YYDKDF (reference sequence). The CDR3 consists of 16 residues. The CDR3 DNA follows: TGTGCCACCAGCAGAATGACAGGGAAGGGGAATTCACCCCTCCACTTT. Translation gives CATSRMTGKGNSPLHF.

The genes are TRBV19 and TRBJ2-7; no reliable D call. V gave up 4 bases and J gave up 1 base, with 8 bases separating them. Germline CDR1 LNHDA, CDR2 SQIVND (reference sequence). The CDR3 is 13 residues long. For the CDR3, the DNA is TGTGCCAGTAGTAGCGACGTATCCTACGAGCAGTACTTC. Protein sequence: CASSSDVSYEQYF. Filled out from reference TRBV19 and TRBJ2-7, the complete variable domain reads DGGITQSPKYLFRKEGQNVTLSCEQNLNHDAMYWYRQDPGQGLRLIYYSQIVNDFQKGDIAEGYSVSREKKESFPLTVTSAQKNPTAFYLCASSSDVSYEQYFGPGTRLTVT.

This chain joins TRBV5-1 and TRBJ1-4; no definite D call. The CDR3 sequence is 15 residues long. V was pared by 1 base and J by 5 bases, with 12 bases between. Germline CDR1 is SGHRS and CDR2 is YFSETQ. For the CDR3, the DNA is TGCGCCAGCAGCTTGACGGCAGCCATCAATGAAAAACTGTTTTTT. Translating it yields CASSLTAAINEKLFF.

This chain uses TRBV5-1 with TRBJ2-4, with 13 bases aligning to TRBD2. With V trimmed by 8 bases and J by 4 bases, 6 bases remained unmatched. The germline gives CDR1 SGHRS, CDR2 YFSETQ. The CDR3 length is 15 residues. The CDR3 region is CASRTSGGSKNIQYF. As DNA, the CDR3 is TGCGCCAGTCGGACTAGCGGGGGTTCGAAAAACATTCAGTACTTC. The full variable domain, rest sourced from reference TRBV5-1 and TRBJ2-4, is KAGVTQTPRYLIKTRGQQVTLSCSPISGHRSVSWYQQTPGQGLQFLFEYFSETQRNKGNFPGRFSGRQFSNSRSEMNVSTLELGDSALYLCASRTSGGSKNIQYFGAGTRLSVL.

This rearrangement joins TRBV7-2 to TRBJ1-4; the D is unclear. There are 15 residues in the CDR3. V was shortened by 5 bases and J by 8 bases, with 18 bases between the two germline ends. CDR1 is SGHTA, CDR2 FQGNSA, per germline. CDR3 residues: CASSPHGGVGEKLFF. The DNA for the CDR3 is TGTGCCAGCAGCCCTCATGGCGGGGTTGGGGAAAAACTGTTTTTT.

V and J are TRBV6-6 and TRBJ2-7; 7 positions agree with TRBD1. Trimming removed 6 bases from V and 2 bases from J; junction bases left unmatched: 13. CDR1 and CDR2 from the germline V gene are MNHNY and SVGAGI (reference sequence). The CDR3 totals 16 residues. In DNA form, the CDR3 reads TGTGCCAGCAGACCGGGACAGTCGGCAGGGGCCTACGAGCAGTACTTC. Protein product: CASRPGQSAGAYEQYF.

This chain joins TRBV2 and TRBJ2-7; D call uncertain. The V and J ends lost 8 bases and 7 bases respectively, with 12 bases between them. This CDR3 has 11 residues. Looked up from germline, CDR1 is SNHLY and CDR2 is FYNNEI. In nucleotides, the CDR3 is TGTGCCAGCGAAGGCGTAAGTGAGCAGTACTTC. Its translation is CASEGVSEQYF.

The chain's CDR3 is CASSFFPDRGQNTEAFF. CDR3 sequence (DNA): TGTGCCAGCAGCTTCTTTCCGGACAGGGGGCAGAACACTGAAGCTTTCTTT. This chain connects TRBV11-2 to TRBJ1-1, with TRBD1 matching 11 bases. Germline-derived CDR1 and CDR2 are SGHAT and FQNNGV. The V segment lost 3 bases and the J segment 1 base; nucleotides outside the gene matches: 7. The CDR3 covers 17 residues.

This chain joins TRBV5-1 and TRBJ2-2; no clear D gene. The CDR3 loop spans 17 amino acids. Per germline, CDR1 SGHRS and CDR2 YFSETQ. The V end lost 4 bases, the J end lost 6 bases, and 22 bases lay between the germline ends. CDR3 sequence: CASSPRAGAPIAGELFF. CDR3 DNA: TGCGCCAGCAGCCCCCGTGCAGGTGCCCCCATCGCCGGGGAGCTGTTTTTT.

The chain recombines TRBV5-6 with TRBJ2-3; 9 nucleotides align to TRBD1. Per germline, CDR1 SGHDT and CDR2 YYEEEE. The CDR3 has 15 amino acids. Unmatched junction bases numbered 6, after V lost 5 bases and J lost 2 bases. The CDR3 DNA follows: TGTGCCAGCAGTACGGGACAGGGATACACAGATACGCAGTATTTT. It specifies CASSTGQGYTDTQYF. Full variable domain (rest looked up from reference TRBV5-6 and TRBJ2-3): DAGVTQSPTHLIKTRGQQVTLRCSPKSGHDTVSWYQQALGQGPQFIFQYYEEEERQRGNFPDRFSGHQFPNYSSELNVNALLLGDSALYLCASSTGQGYTDTQYFGPGTRLTVL.

V usage is TRBV2 and J usage is TRBJ2-2; tentative D call: TRBD2 (6 bases). The CDR3 is made up of 14 amino acids. In germline, CDR1 is SNHLY, CDR2 FYNNEI. V gave up 8 bases and J gave up 3 bases, with 13 bases separating them. The CDR3 loop reads CASRRGRDTGELFF. CDR3 DNA: TGTGCCAGCCGGCGGGGACGGGACACCGGGGAGCTGTTTTTT.

The V gene is TRBV6-1, the J gene TRBJ1-2; 8 nucleotides agree with TRBD1. The V gene end was trimmed by 1 base and the J gene end by 4 bases; junction bases not matched to a gene: 5. Germline lookup yields CDR1 MNHNS and CDR2 SASEGT. The CDR3 has 15 residues. Here the CDR3 reads CASSEGTGSFYGYTF. DNA for the CDR3: TGTGCCAGCAGTGAAGGGACAGGGAGTTTCTATGGCTACACCTTC.

The table lists this clone with a few counts. The J gene is TRBJ2-5, the V gene TRBV6-1; 8 bases line up with TRBD1. Germline V gene sequence: CDR1 MNHNS, CDR2 SASEGT. This CDR3 has 16 residues. After removal of 4 bases from V and 5 bases from J, the junction contained 12 bases not matched to a gene. The CDR3 region is CASSVRPGGLMETQYF. In DNA form, the CDR3 reads TGTGCCAGCAGTGTTAGGCCAGGGGGCTTGATGGAGACCCAGTACTTC.

Only a few counts were recorded for this clone. Compared with germline, one end of the junction differs, possibly owing to a read error. V usage is TRBV7-7 and J usage is TRBJ2-2; D not certain. The V gene's germline CDR1 is SSHAT and CDR2 FNYEAQ (reference sequence). The CDR3 consists of 13 residues. CDR3 sequence (DNA): TGTGCTAGCAGCTTTCCTAACACCGGGGAGCTGTTTTTT. Protein sequence: CASSFPNTGELFF.

The table lists this clone with a few counts. The gene calls are TRBV5-4 and TRBJ1-3, with D hard to call. The CDR3 totals 14 residues. Germline lookup yields CDR1 SGHNT and CDR2 YYREEE (reference sequence). V was cut by 0 bases and J by 2 bases, with 6 bases left in between. In DNA, the CDR3 is TGTGCCAGCAGCTTGGGAGACCCTGGAAACACCATATATTTT. Translation: CASSLGDPGNTIYF.

This rearrangement joins TRBV27 to TRBJ2-1; 9 bases match TRBD2. Per germline, CDR1 MNHEY and CDR2 SMNVEV (reference sequence). The CDR3 consists of 15 residues. J lost 7 bases, V lost 3 bases, and 7 bases had no gene match. The CDR3 region has the DNA TGTGCCAGCAGTTTCTTAGCGGGAGCCAGTAATGAGCAGTTCTTC. Protein: CASSFLAGASNEQFF.

V and J are TRBV5-4 and TRBJ1-1, with 8 bases matching TRBD1. V lost 5 bases and J lost 0; bases outside the gene matches: 3. The germline V gene encodes CDR1 SGHNT and CDR2 YYREEE (reference sequence). The CDR3 is made up of 14 amino acids. The DNA for the CDR3 is TGTGCCAGCAGTCGGACAGGGATGAACACTGAAGCTTTCTTT. Its protein product is CASSRTGMNTEAFF.

The chain has TRBV5-4 and TRBJ2-3; TRBD2 matches at 14 bases. V lost 6 bases and J lost 5; bases outside the gene matches: 11. The CDR3 is 17 amino acids. CDR1 is SGHNT, CDR2 YYREEE, per germline (reference sequence). CDR3 in amino acids: CASNVPGLAGVEDTQYF. The CDR3, as DNA: TGTGCCAGCAACGTCCCGGGACTAGCGGGAGTTGAAGATACGCAGTATTTT.